This T cell receptor beta chain was sequenced during a study of Japanese encephalitis immunity and Zika vaccine responses. This CDR3 has 16 amino acids. Germline assignment: CDR1 SGHNT and CDR2 YYREEE (reference sequence). The V and J ends lost 8 bases and 4 bases, in that order; junction bases with no gene match: 15. Peptide pools at roughly 0.99 ug/mL each stimulated CFSE-labeled PBMCs over a roughly six-day culture. Proliferating CD4 T cells were sorted unfixed as live CD56-CD19-CD16-CD3+CD4+ CFSE-low cells. Via MiXCR, TCRdb re-called the 5' RACE reads, giving one row per CDR3 protein. This sample has about 580 distinct CDR3 sequences, with 2.2% found just once.

This receptor was identified in an adult woman who received an inactivated Zika virus vaccine. This chain joins TRBV5-4 and TRBJ1-1, with TRBD1 matching over 9 bases. The sequencing used antigen-activated CD4+ T cells from blood, cultured, collected during a Zika inactivated vaccine study. The CDR3 bases are TGTGCCAGTTATGCCGGGACAGGGTATATCAGCACTGAAGCTTTCTTT. It encodes CASYAGTGYISTEAFF. Full variable domain (missing parts from reference TRBV5-4 and TRBJ1-1): ETGVTQSPTHLIKTRGQQVTLRCSSQSGHNTVSWYQQALGQGPQFIFQYYREEENGRGNFPPRFSGLQFPNYSSELNVNALELDDSALYLCASYAGTGYISTEAFFGQGTRLTVV.